Listed below are T cell receptor beta chains from one sample, sequenced in a study of blood T cell repertoires in COVID-19. Profiling relied on immunoSEQ multiplex PCR, and the TCRdb table lists in-frame clones only, not all of them. The repertoire holds roughly 170,000 clones, with more than 75% as singletons. Sequenced: peripheral blood. The source is a woman in her late teens or twenties who had recovered from COVID-19. The conserved cysteine and the conserved F or W are not part of the CDR3 here.

j_gene | v_gene | CDR3aa
TRBJ2-4 | TRBV7-2 | ASSSGLAKNIQY
TRBJ2-7 | TRBV9 | ASSVGAGGGVEQY
TRBJ2-1 | TRBV5-1 | ASSLRGGGPGEQF
TRBJ1-5 | TRBV6-5 | ASSYSSVQPQH
TRBJ1-1 | TRBV6-5 | ASILLVEAF
TRBJ2-3 | TRBV6-4 | ASSPLAGRTDTQY
TRBJ2-1 | TRBV6-4 | ASSVGTSGSGEQF
TRBJ2-2 | TRBV10-3 | AIGGTGELF
TRBJ1-3 | TRBV6-5 | ASSYGTVNSGNTIY
TRBJ1-6 | TRBV30 | AWSFATGRNSPLH
TRBJ1-6 | TRBV30 | AWSVPGRWGYNSPLH
TRBJ2-1 | TRBV10-3 | AISQGLADSYNEQF
TRBJ2-3 | TRBV4-3 | ASSQVGTRGTDTQY
TRBJ1-2 | TRBV3-1/TRBV3-2 | ASSQETRWSGYT
TRBJ2-5 | TRBV6-2/TRBV6-3 | ASSYGLETQY
TRBJ1-1 | TRBV7-2 | ASSFNPGLVNTEAF
TRBJ1-2 | TRBV4-1 | ASSQDEGGYGYT
TRBJ2-2 | TRBV10-3 | AISAQTGRGLAGELF
TRBJ2-1 | TRBV7-9 | ASSPFNEQF
TRBJ2-7 | TRBV7-3 | ASSLMPGGEQY
TRBJ2-5 | TRBV27 | ASSFRRGETQY
TRBJ2-3 | TRBV3-1/TRBV3-2 | ASSQDRGAGLTDTQY
TRBJ2-5 | TRBV24-1 | ATSDSPGLAGSETQY
TRBJ2-1 | TRBV18 | ASSGTSSYNEQF
TRBJ2-1 | TRBV3-1/TRBV3-2 | ASSQLPYNEQF